This T cell receptor (beta chain) was sequenced for a study of response to subunit inactivated influenza vaccine. This CDR3 has 17 residues. Germline V gene data show CDR1 as MNHNS and CDR2 as SASEGT. V was pared by 5 bases and J by 3 bases, with 6 bases of the junction left unmatched. Comment on this clonotype: Its target is unknown.

TCRdb analysed the RT-PCR reads with MiXCR anew, one entry per CDR3 protein. The data contain around 570,000 distinct CDR3 sequences, 6.5% to 8% of them singletons. Findings and limits, study-wide: The authors suggested that few new T cells are recruited per seasonal influenza vaccination.

The input for sequencing was PBMCs from blood, taken about 23 months after vaccination. The V gene is TRBV6-1, the J gene TRBJ2-1; 14 bases align to TRBD2. This receptor was obtained from a man aged 45 to 70 who received an inactivated influenza vaccine. The DNA for the CDR3 is TGTGCCAGCAGTAGCGGGACTAGCGGGGGAAGCTACAATGAGCAGTTCTTC. This codes for CASSSGTSGGSYNEQFF.